Listed below are T cell receptor beta chains from one sample, sequenced in a study of T cell responses to AZD1222 COVID-19 vaccine. Measured with immunoSEQ multiplex PCR; TCRdb has only the in-frame clones, and not every one. The sample has around 150,000 clones, about 93% seen once. The source was peripheral blood, collected on day 0 of AZD1222 vaccination. The receptors come from an adult in good health. CDR3s include the opening cysteine and the closing phenylalanine or tryptophan. Each record gives: J gene, V gene, clone size, CDR3 protein. Clone size, where shown, is once, few, many, or a class for clones that have expanded.

>TRBJ1-2|TRBV4-3|-
CASRGGVNYGYTF
>TRBJ1-2|TRBV28|once
CASSLNLRVGYGYTF
>TRBJ1-4|TRBV28|-
CASSLGAPRIGLFF
>TRBJ2-6|TRBV7-9|-
CASSYTWPSGANVLTF
>TRBJ1-6|TRBV4-3|-
CASSQDTGRYINSPLHF
>TRBJ1-6|TRBV30|-
CAWRRQGASSPLHF
>TRBJ1-6|TRBV25-1|-
CASASPGDYNSPLHF
>TRBJ1-5|TRBV28|-
CASITGGGNQPQHF
>TRBJ2-2|TRBV7-9|-
CASSSGQGNRMFF
>TRBJ1-1|TRBV5-1|-
CASSFKARGDAEAFF
>TRBJ2-7|TRBV11-2|-
CASSSTSSPAGEQYF
>TRBJ2-1|TRBV7-2|-
CASSGLAGLYNEQFF
>TRBJ2-6|TRBV6-6|-
CASSSRDPRANVLTF
>TRBJ2-7|TRBV6-5|-
CASTEQGVGPYEQYF
>TRBJ2-3|TRBV6-5|-
CASSYLTAKVQDTQYF
>TRBJ2-1|TRBV7-2|-
CASSLAGGSNEQFF
>TRBJ2-2|TRBV27|few
CASSFTLAGELFF
>TRBJ1-1|TRBV19|-
CATYDQRMNTEAFF
>TRBJ2-2|TRBV4-3|-
CASSQAGGITGELFF
>TRBJ2-3|TRBV6-6|-
CASRTSSPDTQYF
>TRBJ2-7|TRBV7-2|-
CASSFQGREQYF
>TRBJ1-1|TRBV9|-
CASSVGGYETGRAFF
>TRBJ1-1|TRBV2|once
CASTLVKGANTEAFF
>TRBJ2-5|TRBV18|-
CASSPPNSETQYF
>TRBJ2-2|TRBV6-2/TRBV6-3|-
CASSYKITGELFF
>TRBJ2-1|TRBV11-2|-
CASSPPFQVREQFF
>TRBJ2-7|TRBV28|-
CASSLGQGGHEQYF
>TRBJ1-2|TRBV2|-
CASSEWSEDYGYTF
>TRBJ1-1|TRBV5-1|-
CASSLSGGPNTEAFF
>TRBJ2-5|TRBV7-2|-
CASSLGVQETQYF
>TRBJ2-7|TRBV4-1|-
CASSQEGLATYEQYF
>TRBJ1-2|TRBV4-3|-
CASSQDWDAYNYGYTF
>TRBJ2-1|TRBV10-3|-
CAISETSNEQFF
>TRBJ1-1|TRBV3-1/TRBV3-2|-
CASSLLPSQSNTEAFF
>TRBJ1-5|TRBV28|-
CASRRAGNYNSNQPQHF
>TRBJ2-7|TRBV7-8|-
CASTQGVGAYEQYF
>TRBJ1-2|TRBV19|-
CASSSSSSNYGYTF
>TRBJ2-1|TRBV19|-
CASSIRDREWQFF
>TRBJ2-7|TRBV2|-
CASSRWTAAYEQYF
>TRBJ1-5|TRBV18|-
CASSQGPQPQHF
>TRBJ1-4|TRBV28|-
CASSWQYNEKLFF
>TRBJ2-7|TRBV2|medium-sized
CASSEDRPHYEQYF
>TRBJ2-1|TRBV11-1|-
CASSRSSYNEQFF
>TRBJ1-2|TRBV29-1|-
CSAPEGAGYTF
>TRBJ1-5|TRBV7-9|-
CASSLAGPGNQPQHF